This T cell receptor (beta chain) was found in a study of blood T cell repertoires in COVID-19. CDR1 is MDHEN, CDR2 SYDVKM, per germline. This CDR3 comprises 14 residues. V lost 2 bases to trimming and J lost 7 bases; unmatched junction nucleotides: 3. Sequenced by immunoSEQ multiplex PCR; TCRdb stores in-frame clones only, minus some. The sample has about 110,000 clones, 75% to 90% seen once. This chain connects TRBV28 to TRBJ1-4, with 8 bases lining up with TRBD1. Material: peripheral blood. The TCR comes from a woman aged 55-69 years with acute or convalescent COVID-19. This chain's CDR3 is CASSLADRVEKLFF. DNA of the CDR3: TGTGCCAGCAGTTTAGCGGACAGGGTTGAAAAACTGTTTTTT.